This T cell receptor (beta chain) was found in a study of CD8+ T cells in alopecia areata. CDR1 and CDR2 from the germline V gene are SGHVS and FQNEAQ. The CDR3 totals 20 residues. V lost 3 bases, J lost 0 bases, and 15 bases stayed unmatched. As regards this clone: Its antigen remains unknown.

Study observations and caveats: For patients receiving tofacitinib, scalp clonality and expanded CD8+ clones among the top 100 significantly decreased.

Regarding treatment: oral pan-JAK inhibitor, 5-10 mg twice daily. Researchers gathered lesional scalp punch biopsies and peripheral blood from patients with alopecia areata. Following RNA extraction, reverse transcription yielded cDNA that acted as the sequencing template. The table came from immunoSEQ multiplex PCR; TCRdb's copy has only in-frame clones and leaves some out. The sample lists about 190,000 clones, approximately 56% occurring once. The sample here was CD4+ T cells sorted from blood, taken at week 4, from a patient treated with tofacitinib. The chain is built from TRBV7-8 and TRBJ2-1; TRBD2 matches 9 bases. The source of this sequence is a human donor with alopecia areata. CDR3 loop: CASSFRESSGVGSSYNEQFF. The CDR3 DNA follows: TGTGCCAGCAGCTTTAGAGAATCTAGCGGGGTTGGTAGCTCCTACAATGAGCAGTTCTTC. Full variable domain (rest looked up from reference TRBV7-8 and TRBJ2-1): GAGVSQSPRYKVAKRGQDVALRCDPISGHVSLFWYQQALGQGPEFLTYFQNEAQLDKSGLPSDRFFAERPEGSVSTLKIQRTQQEDSAVYLCASSFRESSGVGSSYNEQFFGPGTRLTVL.